These 29 T cell receptor beta chains came from one sample sequenced in a study of regulatory T cells in long-lasting Graves disease. Both iRepertoire HTBI primers and Arm-PCR of CDR3 regions were used to build the TCR beta libraries. Via MiXCR, TCRdb re-called the multiplex PCR reads, giving one row per CDR3 protein. The table records roughly 350,000 distinct CDR3 sequences, over 15% of them present only once. Indicated time point: newly diagnosed GD, antithyroid drugs for less than 3 months. RNA from PBMCs was the source of the TCR library. These same data were also listed under a study on T cells in Graves' hyperthyroidism and ophthalmopathy.

Specimen: peripheral blood mononuclear cells (PBMCs), collected at new diagnosis, from a patient treated with antithyroid drugs. Receptors originate from a man aged 40-49 years with Graves disease.

This clonotype was found many times. The rearrangement joins TRBV18 to TRBJ1-1; weak D call: TRBD1 (6 bases). The V gene lost 6 bases and the J gene lost 1 base, with 12 bases spanning the gap. The germline V gene has CDR1 KGHSH and CDR2 LQKENI. The CDR3 is 14 residues long. CDR3 nucleotides: TGTGCCAGCTCTGAGTCGACAGGGAACACTGAAGCTTTCTTT. This codes for CASSESTGNTEAFF.

This sequence joins TRBV18 and TRBJ1-2, with unresolved D. There are 15 residues in the CDR3. Trimming took 0 bases from V and 1 from J, leaving 9 bases between them. The V gene's germline CDR1 is KGHSH and CDR2 LQKENI. CDR3 sequence: CASSPPGNFNYGYTF. The CDR3 DNA reads as TGTGCCAGCTCACCACCGGGGAATTTTAACTATGGCTACACCTTC.

This clonotype has more than one count but fewer than ten. The chain joins TRBV24-1 to TRBJ2-5, with D perhaps being TRBD1 or TRBD2 (5 bases each). CDR1 KGHDR and CDR2 SFDVKD come from the germline V gene. This CDR3 is built from 16 residues. The V and J ends lost 4 bases and 5 bases respectively, with 19 bases between them. Written as DNA, the CDR3 is TGTGCCACCAGTGACCCTTTTATCGAGGGGAGTGAGACCCAGTACTTC. It yields the protein CATSDPFIEGSETQYF.

The chain recombines TRBV11-3 with TRBJ1-2; tentatively, D is TRBD1 (5 bases). The CDR3 is 15 residues long. The germline gives CDR1 SGHNT, CDR2 YENEEA. Trimming cost V 7 bases and J 4 bases, with 19 bases left between them. The CDR3 DNA is TGTGCCAGCAAGGAGGTCGGGGGAACGGTCTATGGCTACACCTTC. It yields the protein CASKEVGGTVYGYTF. The entire variable domain, with the rest obtained from reference TRBV11-3 and TRBJ1-2, is as follows: EAGVVQSPRYKIIEKKQPVAFWCNPISGHNTLYWYLQNLGQGPELLIRYENEEAVDDSQLPKDRFSAERLKGVDSTLKIQPAELGDSAVYLCASKEVGGTVYGYTFGSGTRLTVV.

Many counts were recorded for this clonotype. This chain uses TRBV12-3 or TRBV12-4 with TRBJ1-5; TRBD1 might be the D (5 bases). Trimming removed 7 bases at V and 0 bases at J, with 13 bases between. The CDR3 runs to 15 residues. This CDR3 is CASNVRAYSNQPQHF. CDR3 nucleotides: TGTGCCAGCAATGTCAGGGCGTATAGCAATCAGCCCCAGCATTTT.

Remarks on this clonotype: A much larger clone lies a single base off, so this may be a read error. The V call is TRBV3-1, the J call TRBJ2-7, with D perhaps being TRBD1 or TRBD2 (5 bases each). The CDR3 length is 17 residues. CDR1 is LGHDT and CDR2 is YNNKEL in the germline V gene (reference sequence). This CDR3 reads CASSPFYGLRGSYAQYF. CDR3 sequence (DNA): TGTGCCAGCAGCCCCTTTTACGGATTGAGGGGCTCCTACGCGCAGTACTTC.

This clonotype was seen repeatedly, ten times or more. This chain connects TRBV29-1 to TRBJ2-7; D may be TRBD1 or TRBD2 (5 bases each). From germline, CDR1 is SQVTM and CDR2 ANQGSEA. CDR3 length equals 12 residues. V was pared by 8 bases and J by 5 bases, with 16 bases between. The DNA of the CDR3 is TGCAGCTACGGGACCCCTAGGAACGAGCAGTACTTC. This translates into CSYGTPRNEQYF.

This chain connects TRBV5-1 to TRBJ2-7; possibly TRBD1 for D (6 bases). Per germline, CDR1 SGHRS and CDR2 YFSETQ. The CDR3 loop spans 14 amino acids. The V end was cut by 7 bases, the J end by 0 bases, with 14 bases between. In DNA form, the CDR3 reads TGCGCCAGCTCTCGACAGGAAGACTCCTACGAGCAGTACTTC. Protein: CASSRQEDSYEQYF.

With regard to this clonotype: A far larger clone is only one base removed, so a read error is likely. The chain recombines TRBV28 with TRBJ1-5; TRBD1 agrees at 8 bases. Trimming at V came to 5 bases and at J to 5 bases, leaving 5 bases not matched to a gene. The germline V gene has CDR1 MDHEN and CDR2 SYDVKM. The CDR3 covers 14 residues. This chain's CDR3 is CASSPGQVYQPQHF. CDR3 DNA: TGTGCCAGCAGTCCGGGACAGGTTTATCAGCCCCAGCATTTT.

This clonotype was picked up a small number of times. The chain has TRBV5-1 and TRBJ1-5; D ambiguous. The length of the CDR3 is 14 residues. Trimming left V 3 bases short and J 5 bases short, with 12 bases between. Germline lookup yields CDR1 SGHRS and CDR2 YFSETQ. CDR3 protein: CASSSSGGDQPQHF. The CDR3 DNA is TGCGCCAGCAGCTCCTCAGGAGGCGATCAGCCCCAGCATTTT.

This clonotype was seen only a few times. CDR3 amino acids: CASSLFQDPKETQYF. Written as DNA, the CDR3 is TGCGCCAGCAGCTTGTTTCAGGACCCTAAAGAGACCCAGTACTTC. V usage is TRBV5-1 and J usage is TRBJ2-5; the D is unclear. CDR3 length equals 15 residues. Between the trimmed V and J ends, which lost 1 base and 3 bases, there was a span of 13 bases. Germline-derived CDR1 and CDR2 are SGHRS and YFSETQ.

This clonotype was detected a few times. This sequence joins TRBV7-9 and TRBJ2-5, with 7 positions matching TRBD1. Looked up from germline, CDR1 is SEHNR and CDR2 is FQNEAQ (reference sequence). Losses at the gene ends were 7 bases for V and 5 bases for J; bases not matched to a gene: 7. CDR3 length: 13 amino acids. CDR3 sequence reads: CASNDRDGETQYF. As DNA, the CDR3 is TGTGCCAGCAACGACAGGGATGGGGAGACCCAGTACTTC.

This clonotype was seen at least ten times. V is TRBV20-1 and J is TRBJ2-3; 8 nucleotides line up with TRBD1. The J call is in doubt because the DNA end fits TRBJ2-7 better. The CDR3 spans 14 residues. Germline V CDR1 and CDR2: DFQATT, SNEGSKA (reference sequence). The CDR3 loop is CSAYKTGGSYEQYF. CDR3 sequence (DNA): TGCAGTGCGTATAAAACAGGGGGCTCCTACGAGCAGTACTTC.

A few counts support this clonotype. V usage is TRBV11-2 and J usage is TRBJ2-1; 10 bases align to TRBD2. Germline-derived CDR1 and CDR2 are SGHAT and FQNNGV. After removal of 3 bases from V and 10 bases from J, the junction contained 9 bases not matched to a gene. This CDR3 has 15 residues. DNA of the CDR3: TGTGCCAGCAGCTTTACACTAGCGGGGTGGGGGGAGCAGTTCTTC. This sequence encodes CASSFTLAGWGEQFF.

The genes are TRBV2 and TRBJ2-7; 9 nucleotides agree with TRBD1. V trimming: 6 bases; J trimming: 3 bases; junction bases outside the gene matches: 12. This CDR3 is 16 amino acids long. Germline assignment: CDR1 SNHLY and CDR2 FYNNEI. The DNA of the CDR3 is TGTGCCAGCAGCCCTAAACGGACAGGGGTGGGCTACGAGCAGTACTTC. Amino acids: CASSPKRTGVGYEQYF.

In this sample, this clonotype turned up many times. The chain is built from TRBV5-1 and TRBJ1-1; perhaps TRBD1 as D (5 bases). This CDR3 comprises 14 residues. CDR1 SGHRS and CDR2 YFSETQ come from the germline V gene. V was cut by 5 bases and J by 4 bases, with 15 bases left in between. CDR3 nucleotides: TGCGCCAGCAGACCCGACGGGACCGGCACTGAAGCTTTCTTT. Protein: CASRPDGTGTEAFF.

This clonotype was recorded many times. The rearrangement joins TRBV5-1 to TRBJ2-2, with D unresolved. CDR1 and CDR2 from the germline V gene are SGHRS and YFSETQ. Between the trimmed V and J ends, which lost 3 bases and 5 bases, there was a span of 8 bases. The CDR3 totals 13 residues. The CDR3 sequence is CASSYDWTGELFF. DNA of the CDR3: TGCGCCAGCAGCTACGACTGGACCGGGGAGCTGTTTTTT.

This clonotype was recorded at least ten times. The V call is TRBV4-1, the J call TRBJ2-7; possibly TRBD1 or TRBD2 for D (6 bases each). The CDR3 runs 16 residues. CDR1 MGHRA and CDR2 YSYEKL come from the germline V gene. Trimming took 0 bases from V and 3 from J, leaving 15 bases between them. CDR3 DNA: TGCGCCAGCAGCCAAGATGGAGGGGGTTTAGGCTACGAGCAGTACTTC. This encodes CASSQDGGGLGYEQYF.

This clonotype was observed many times. The J gene is TRBJ2-2, the V gene TRBV12-3 or TRBV12-4; D is undetermined. The CDR3 consists of 14 residues. V gave up 4 bases and J gave up 1 base, with 7 bases separating them. The CDR3 loop reads CASSWTLNTGELFF. DNA for the CDR3: TGTGCCAGCAGTTGGACCTTGAACACCGGGGAGCTGTTTTTT.

V is TRBV7-9 and J is TRBJ2-1; the match to TRBD1 covers 8 bases. The V segment lost 5 bases and the J segment 4 bases; nucleotides outside the gene matches: 10. This CDR3 has 16 residues. Germline loops: CDR1 SEHNR, CDR2 FQNEAQ (reference sequence). The CDR3 DNA sequence: TGTGCCAGCAGCCCCGACAGGGGAATCGGGTACAATGAGCAGTTCTTC. It encodes CASSPDRGIGYNEQFF.

This clonotype was found many times. The gene calls are TRBV2 and TRBJ2-2; D gene unclear. The CDR3 consists of 15 residues. Germline lookup yields CDR1 SNHLY and CDR2 FYNNEI. The V end was cut by 3 bases, the J end by 6 bases, with 14 bases between. The CDR3 DNA reads TGTGCCAGCAGTGAGGGCCTGGGATCCGCCGGGGAGCTGTTTTTT. Its protein is CASSEGLGSAGELFF.

This clonotype showed up many times. The rearrangement joins TRBV28 to TRBJ1-3; no firm D call. Trimming took 2 bases from V and 3 from J, leaving 14 bases between them. The CDR3 spans 16 residues. Germline V gene data show CDR1 as MDHEN and CDR2 as SYDVKM. CDR3 in amino acids: CASSLPGGSGGNTIYF. CDR3 sequence (DNA): TGTGCCAGCAGTTTACCGGGAGGGTCGGGTGGAAACACCATATATTTT.

This clonotype has at least ten counts. V gene TRBV3-1 combines with J gene TRBJ2-7, with D unresolved. Trimming removed 1 base from V and 9 bases from J, with 7 bases in between. The CDR3 spans 11 residues. Germline V gene data show CDR1 as LGHDT and CDR2 as YNNKEL (reference sequence). The CDR3 coding sequence is TGTGCCAGCAGCCAAGGGGCGTCGCAGTACTTC. Its translation: CASSQGASQYF.

This clonotype was recorded many times. V gene TRBV2 combines with J gene TRBJ1-6, with D maybe TRBD1 (6 bases). This CDR3 has 14 residues. CDR1 and CDR2 from the germline V gene are SNHLY and FYNNEI. V shed 7 bases and J shed 4 bases, with 11 bases lying between them. CDR3 DNA: TGTGCCAGCAACCTACAGGGTTATAATTCACCCCTCCACTTT. Residues: CASNLQGYNSPLHF.

The chain links TRBV20-1 to TRBJ1-4, with 9 bases aligning to TRBD1. With V trimmed by 0 bases and J by 2 bases, 4 bases remained unmatched. CDR1 DFQATT and CDR2 SNEGSKA come from the germline V gene (reference sequence). CDR3 length: 16 amino acids. CDR3 loop: CSAREGTGWTNEKLFF. Here the CDR3 DNA reads TGCAGTGCTAGAGAGGGGACAGGGTGGACTAATGAAAAACTGTTTTTT.

Ten or more counts support this clonotype. This chain uses TRBV20-1 with TRBJ2-1, with 7 positions matching TRBD2. The V segment lost 1 base and the J segment 6 bases; nucleotides outside the gene matches: 6. CDR1 is DFQATT and CDR2 is SNEGSKA in the germline V gene (reference sequence). The CDR3 sequence is 14 residues long. The CDR3 spells CSARARGFSNEQFF. The CDR3 nucleotides are TGCAGTGCTAGAGCGCGGGGGTTTAGCAATGAGCAGTTCTTC.

This clonotype was counted at least ten times. This chain connects TRBV2 to TRBJ1-2; possibly TRBD1 for D (5 bases). The germline V and J ends were trimmed by 5 bases and 0 bases, with 10 bases remaining between them. The V gene's germline CDR1 is SNHLY and CDR2 FYNNEI. This CDR3 has 14 residues. The CDR3, as DNA: TGTGCCAGCAGTAGAGGCAGGGCTAACTATGGCTACACCTTC. Amino acids: CASSRGRANYGYTF. The complete variable domain, with remaining parts taken from reference TRBV2 and TRBJ1-2, reads EPEVTQTPSHQVTQMGQEVILRCVPISNHLYFYWYRQILGQKVEFLVSFYNNEISEKSEIFDDQFSVERPDGSNFTLKIRSTKLEDSAMYFCASSRGRANYGYTFGSGTRLTVV.

This clonotype was found many times. J is TRBJ1-1 and V is TRBV20-1, with D unclear. Trimming left V 6 bases short and J 5 bases short, with 13 bases between. The CDR3 consists of 12 residues. Germline CDR1 reads DFQATT; CDR2 reads SNEGSKA (reference sequence). The CDR3, as DNA: TGCAGTGCGGAGAGTCATTGGACTGAAGCTTTCTTT. It encodes CSAESHWTEAFF.

This clonotype came up once. The likely explanation is a read error, given a far larger clone one base away. The V call is TRBV20-1, the J call TRBJ2-4, with TRBD2 matching over 8 bases. CDR3 length: 13 residues. The J segment lost 13 bases and the V segment lost 5 bases, leaving 13 bases of the junction unmatched. From germline, CDR1 is DFQATT and CDR2 SNEGSKA (reference sequence). CDR3 amino acids: CSARGGLYNEQYF. In DNA form, the CDR3 reads TGCAGTGCTCGGGGGGGCCTCTACAATGAGCAGTACTTC.